In this sample, the clone carrying this TCR beta chain turned up once. Trimming at V came to 2 bases and at J to 6 bases, leaving 9 bases not matched to a gene. CDR1 is GTSNPN and CDR2 is SVGIG in the germline V gene (reference sequence). CDR3 size: 15 residues. This sample stems from a study of blood T cell repertoires in COVID-19. The overall study: T cells, B-cell-depleted T cells, or PBMCs provided the cDNA or gDNA that served as material.

Residents of about two dozen US areas, aged roughly 18 to 89 years, made up the participants. Per the original methods: Amplification of reference gene primers was used by the study to estimate nucleated cell counts. Assay used: immunoSEQ multiplex PCR; TCRdb lists only in-frame clones, some missing. V, J and clone size were drawn from that table, and D and trimming were deduced from the DNA. Found here are 150,000 to 200,000 clones, more than 65% of them singletons; the top ten hold roughly 11%. Material: PBMCs or T cells enriched from blood (not recorded which). The chain links TRBV30 to TRBJ1-4; TRBD1 matches 7 bases. The TCR sequence derives from a man between 50 and 59 years old who had recovered from COVID-19. CDR3 protein: CAWSLQGFSYEKLFF. The CDR3 nucleotides read TGTGCCTGGAGTTTACAGGGGTTTAGTTATGAAAAACTGTTTTTT.